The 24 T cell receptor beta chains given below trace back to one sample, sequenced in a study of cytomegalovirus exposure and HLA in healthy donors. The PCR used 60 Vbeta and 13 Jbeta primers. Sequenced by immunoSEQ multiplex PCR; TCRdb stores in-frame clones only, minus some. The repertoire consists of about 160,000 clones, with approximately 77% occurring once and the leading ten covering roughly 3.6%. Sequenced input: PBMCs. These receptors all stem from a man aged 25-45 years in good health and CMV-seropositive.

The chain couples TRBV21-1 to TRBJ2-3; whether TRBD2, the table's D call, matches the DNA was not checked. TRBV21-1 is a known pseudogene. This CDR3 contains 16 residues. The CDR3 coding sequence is TGTGCCAGCAGCAAAGTAACTAGCGGGGGGACAGATACGCAGTATTTT. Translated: CASSKVTSGGTDTQYF.

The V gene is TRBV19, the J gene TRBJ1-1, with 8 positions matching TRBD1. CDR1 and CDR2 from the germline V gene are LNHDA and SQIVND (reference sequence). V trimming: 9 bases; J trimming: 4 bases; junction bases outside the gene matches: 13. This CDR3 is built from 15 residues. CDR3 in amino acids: CARRTGTGFRTEAFF. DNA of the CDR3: TGTGCCAGGCGAACCGGGACAGGCTTTCGCACTGAAGCTTTCTTT.

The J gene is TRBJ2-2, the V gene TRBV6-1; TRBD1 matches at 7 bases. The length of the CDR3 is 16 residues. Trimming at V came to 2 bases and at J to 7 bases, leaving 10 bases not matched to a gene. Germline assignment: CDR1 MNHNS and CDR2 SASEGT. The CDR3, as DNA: TGTGCCAGCAGTGAATTTGCGGCAGGGGGAGTCGGGGAGCTGTTTTTT. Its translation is CASSEFAAGGVGELFF.

The CDR3 DNA reads TGTGCCAGCAGCCGAAGAAGCGGCGAGCAGTACTTC. It yields the protein CASSRRSGEQYF. The chain links TRBV7-2 to TRBJ2-7; possibly TRBD2 for D (5 bases). The CDR3 runs 12 residues. Germline V gene lookup returns CDR1 SGHTA and CDR2 FQGNSA. Trimming took 5 bases from V and 6 from J, leaving 11 bases between them.

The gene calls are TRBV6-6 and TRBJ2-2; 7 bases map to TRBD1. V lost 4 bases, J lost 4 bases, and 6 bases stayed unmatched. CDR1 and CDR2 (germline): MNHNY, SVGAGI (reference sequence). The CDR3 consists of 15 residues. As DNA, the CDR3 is TGTGCCAGCAGTTCCGGACAGGAGGTCACCGGGGAGCTGTTTTTT. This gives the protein CASSSGQEVTGELFF.

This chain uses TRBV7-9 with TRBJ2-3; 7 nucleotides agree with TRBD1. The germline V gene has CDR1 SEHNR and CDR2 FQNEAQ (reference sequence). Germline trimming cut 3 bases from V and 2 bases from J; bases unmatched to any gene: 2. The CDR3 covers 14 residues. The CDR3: CASSFGQATDTQYF. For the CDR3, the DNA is TGTGCCAGCAGCTTCGGACAGGCCACAGATACGCAGTATTTT.

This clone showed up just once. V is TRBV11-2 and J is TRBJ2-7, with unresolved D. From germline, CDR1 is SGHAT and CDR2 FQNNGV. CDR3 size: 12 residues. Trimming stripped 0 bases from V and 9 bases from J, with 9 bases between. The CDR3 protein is CASSLDPPGQYF. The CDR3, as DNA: TGTGCCAGCAGCTTAGACCCCCCCGGGCAGTACTTC.

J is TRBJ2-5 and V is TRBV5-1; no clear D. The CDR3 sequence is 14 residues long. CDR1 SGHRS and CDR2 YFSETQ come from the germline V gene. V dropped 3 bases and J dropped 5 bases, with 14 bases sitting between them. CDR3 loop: CASSSAAIGETQYF. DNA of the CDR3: TGCGCCAGCAGCTCGGCGGCGATCGGGGAGACCCAGTACTTC. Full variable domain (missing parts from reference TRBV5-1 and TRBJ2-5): KAGVTQTPRYLIKTRGQQVTLSCSPISGHRSVSWYQQTPGQGLQFLFEYFSETQRNKGNFPGRFSGRQFSNSRSEMNVSTLELGDSALYLCASSSAAIGETQYFGPGTRLLVL.

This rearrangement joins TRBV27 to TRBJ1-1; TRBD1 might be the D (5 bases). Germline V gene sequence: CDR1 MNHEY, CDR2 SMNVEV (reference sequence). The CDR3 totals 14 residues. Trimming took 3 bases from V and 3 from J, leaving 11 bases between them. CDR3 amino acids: CASSFEGGDTEAFF. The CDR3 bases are TGTGCCAGCAGTTTTGAGGGAGGGGACACTGAAGCTTTCTTT.

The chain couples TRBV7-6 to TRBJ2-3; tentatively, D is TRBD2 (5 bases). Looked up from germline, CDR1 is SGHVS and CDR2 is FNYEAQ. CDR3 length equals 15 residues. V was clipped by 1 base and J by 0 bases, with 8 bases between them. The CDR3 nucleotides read TGTGCCAGCAGCTTAGAACGGACTAGCACAGATACGCAGTATTTT. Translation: CASSLERTSTDTQYF.

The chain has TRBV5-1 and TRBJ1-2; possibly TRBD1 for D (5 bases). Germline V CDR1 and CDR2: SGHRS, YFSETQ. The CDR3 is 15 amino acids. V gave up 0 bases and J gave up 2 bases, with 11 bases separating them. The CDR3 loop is CASSLGLAGNYGYTF. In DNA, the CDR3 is TGCGCCAGCAGCTTGGGGTTGGCAGGGAACTATGGCTACACCTTC.

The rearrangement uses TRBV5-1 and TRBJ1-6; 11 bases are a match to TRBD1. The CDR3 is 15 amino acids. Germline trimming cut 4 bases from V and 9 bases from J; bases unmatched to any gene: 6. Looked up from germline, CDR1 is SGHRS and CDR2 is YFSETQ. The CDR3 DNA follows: TGCGCCAGCAGCGTCATGGGACAGGGGGTTTCACCCCTCCACTTT. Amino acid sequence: CASSVMGQGVSPLHF.

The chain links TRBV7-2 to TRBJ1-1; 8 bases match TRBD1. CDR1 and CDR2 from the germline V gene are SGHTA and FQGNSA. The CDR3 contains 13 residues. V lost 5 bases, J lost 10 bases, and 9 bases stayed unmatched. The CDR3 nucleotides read TGTGCCAGCAGCACCGGACAGGGACGGTTAGCTTTCTTT. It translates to CASSTGQGRLAFF. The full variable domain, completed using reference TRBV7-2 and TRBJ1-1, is GAGVSQSPSNKVTEKGKDVELRCDPISGHTALYWYRQSLGQGLEFLIYFQGNSAPDKSGLPSDRFSAERTGGSVSTLTIQRTQQEDSAVYLCASSTGQGRLAFFGQGTRLTVV.

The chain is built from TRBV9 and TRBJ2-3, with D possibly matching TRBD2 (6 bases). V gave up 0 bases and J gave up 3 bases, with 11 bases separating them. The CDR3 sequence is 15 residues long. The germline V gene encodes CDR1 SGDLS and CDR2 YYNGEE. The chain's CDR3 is CASSVVGGTTDTQYF. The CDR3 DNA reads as TGTGCCAGCAGCGTAGTCGGCGGGACGACAGATACGCAGTATTTT.

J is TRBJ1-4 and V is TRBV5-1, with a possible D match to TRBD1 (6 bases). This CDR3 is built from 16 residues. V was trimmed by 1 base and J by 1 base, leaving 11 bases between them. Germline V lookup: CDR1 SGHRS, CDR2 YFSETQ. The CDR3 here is CASSLQGPETNEKLFF. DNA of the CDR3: TGCGCCAGCAGCTTGCAGGGGCCCGAAACTAATGAAAAACTGTTTTTT.

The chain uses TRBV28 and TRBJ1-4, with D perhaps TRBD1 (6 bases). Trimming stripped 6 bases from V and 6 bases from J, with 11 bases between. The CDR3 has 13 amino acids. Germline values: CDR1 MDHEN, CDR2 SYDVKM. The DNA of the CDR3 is TGTGCCAGCAGGACAGGACCGCATGAAAAACTGTTTTTT. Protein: CASRTGPHEKLFF.

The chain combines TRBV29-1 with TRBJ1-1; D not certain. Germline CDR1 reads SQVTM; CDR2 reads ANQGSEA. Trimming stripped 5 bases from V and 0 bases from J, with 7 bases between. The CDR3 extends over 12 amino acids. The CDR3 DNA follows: TGCAGCGTTTTTGAGGTGAACACTGAAGCTTTCTTT. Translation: CSVFEVNTEAFF. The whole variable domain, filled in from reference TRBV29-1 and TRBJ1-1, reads SAVISQKPSRDICQRGTSLTIQCQVDSQVTMMFWYRQQPGQSLTLIATANQGSEATYESGFVIDKFPISRPNLTFSTLTVSNMSPEDSSIYLCSVFEVNTEAFFGQGTRLTVV.

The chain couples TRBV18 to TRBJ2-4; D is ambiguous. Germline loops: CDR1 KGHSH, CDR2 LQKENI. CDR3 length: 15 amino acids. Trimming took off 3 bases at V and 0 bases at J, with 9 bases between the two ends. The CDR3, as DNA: TGTGCCAGCTCACCCGGCACGGGAGCCAAAAACATTCAGTACTTC. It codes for CASSPGTGAKNIQYF.

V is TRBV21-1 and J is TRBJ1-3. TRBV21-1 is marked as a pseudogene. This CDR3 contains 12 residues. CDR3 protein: CASTFGGNTIYF. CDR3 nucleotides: TGTGCCAGCACCTTCGGGGGAAACACCATATATTTT.

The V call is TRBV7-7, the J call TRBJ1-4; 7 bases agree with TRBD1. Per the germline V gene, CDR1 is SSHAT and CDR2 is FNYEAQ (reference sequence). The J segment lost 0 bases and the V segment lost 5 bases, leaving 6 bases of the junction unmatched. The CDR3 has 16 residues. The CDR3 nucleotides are TGTGCCAGCAGCCCGGGACAGAGATCAACTAATGAAAAACTGTTTTTT. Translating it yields CASSPGQRSTNEKLFF.

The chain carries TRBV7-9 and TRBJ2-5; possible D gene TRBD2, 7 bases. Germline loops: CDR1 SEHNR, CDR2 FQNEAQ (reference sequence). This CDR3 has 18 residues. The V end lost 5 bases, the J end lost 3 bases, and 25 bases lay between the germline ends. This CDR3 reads CASSHQTRFAGAKETQYF. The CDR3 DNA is TGTGCCAGCAGCCACCAGACCCGGTTTGCGGGGGCGAAAGAGACCCAGTACTTC.

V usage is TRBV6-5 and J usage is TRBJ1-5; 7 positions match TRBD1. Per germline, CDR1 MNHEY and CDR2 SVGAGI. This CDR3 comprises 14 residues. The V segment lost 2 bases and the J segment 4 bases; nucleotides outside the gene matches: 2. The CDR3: CASSYGTVNQPQHF. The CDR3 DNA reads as TGTGCCAGCAGTTACGGGACAGTTAATCAGCCCCAGCATTTT.

This CDR3 is CASRSGTSGVQETQYF. CDR3 DNA: TGCGCCAGCAGGTCCGGGACTAGCGGGGTTCAAGAGACCCAGTACTTC. The chain joins TRBV5-1 to TRBJ2-5, with 13 bases aligning to TRBD2. Trimming removed 5 bases from V and 2 bases from J; junction bases left unmatched: 6. Germline CDR1 is SGHRS and CDR2 is YFSETQ. The CDR3 spans 16 residues.

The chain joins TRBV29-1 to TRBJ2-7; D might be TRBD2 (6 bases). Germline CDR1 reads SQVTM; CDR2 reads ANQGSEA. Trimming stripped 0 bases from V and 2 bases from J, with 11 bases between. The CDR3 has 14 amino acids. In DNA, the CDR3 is TGCAGCGTTGAAGAGTCGGGGGTACCCTACGAGCAGTACTTC. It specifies CSVEESGVPYEQYF.